This T cell receptor beta chain was sequenced during a study of blood T cell repertoires in COVID-19. Overall study context: COVID-19 samples, acute and convalescent, were from the United States, Italy and Spain.

Original processing methods: Reference gene primer amplification gave nucleated cell count estimates. Here immunoSEQ multiplex PCR was the method, and the copy in TCRdb shows in-frame clones only, minus some. Clonal size and the V and J genes are those of that table, whereas D and trimming came from the DNA. The sample contains a few hundred thousand clones, approximately 85% of which appear only once. Specimen: PBMCs or T cells enriched from blood (not recorded which). This TCR was recovered from a woman aged 25-40 years who had recovered from COVID-19.

CDR3 sequence reads: CASSSGVYNEQFF. The CDR3 nucleotides read TGTGCCAGCAGTTCAGGGGTTTACAATGAGCAGTTCTTC. This chain uses TRBV5-6 with TRBJ2-1; perhaps TRBD1 as D (6 bases). V was shortened by 5 bases and J by 4 bases, with 10 bases between the two germline ends. The CDR3 spans 13 residues. Germline values: CDR1 SGHDT, CDR2 YYEEEE.